The 20 T cell receptor beta chains given below trace back to one sample, sequenced in a study of T cells in Graves' hyperthyroidism and ophthalmopathy. RNA transcripts yielded amplified TCR beta CDR3 regions. The HTBI primer set was used in a first-round RT-PCR of the TCR CDR3. One entry per CDR3 protein, called by TCRdb with MiXCR from the multiplex PCR reads. Of approximately 430,000 distinct CDR3 sequences in the sample, about 15% are singletons; the top ten hold under 15%. Sequenced material: blood. These receptors were taken from a man younger than 30 with Graves' ophthalmopathy.

This clonotype was observed a handful of times. The rearrangement links TRBV19 to TRBJ1-5; 9 positions match TRBD1. The trim removed 6 bases at V and 2 bases at J, leaving 8 bases unmatched. Germline assignment: CDR1 LNHDA and CDR2 SQIVND (reference sequence). The CDR3 totals 16 residues. The CDR3 DNA is TGTGCCAGTAGGACCGACAGGGGGTTTGGCAATCAGCCCCAGCATTTT. Translating gives CASRTDRGFGNQPQHF.

This clonotype was detected only a few times. The CDR3 is CASSSPRGSNEQFF. In DNA form, the CDR3 reads TGCGCCAGCAGCTCCCCGAGAGGTAGCAATGAGCAGTTCTTC. The chain carries TRBV5-1 and TRBJ2-1; no firm D call. V was pared by 3 bases and J by 6 bases, with 13 bases between. Germline-derived CDR1 and CDR2 are SGHRS and YFSETQ. The CDR3 totals 14 residues.

This clonotype was picked up many times. The genes are TRBV11-2 and TRBJ2-7, with D unresolved. V was trimmed by 5 bases and J by 2 bases, leaving 10 bases between them. CDR1 is SGHAT and CDR2 is FQNNGV in the germline V gene. The CDR3 has 13 amino acids. The DNA for the CDR3 is TGTGCCAGCAGCGACTTAGGAGCCTACGAGCAGTACTTC. Translation: CASSDLGAYEQYF.

The chain carries TRBV10-2 and TRBJ1-1, with D uncertain. The V gene's germline CDR1 is WSHSY and CDR2 SAAADI. Trimming left V 4 bases short and J 3 bases short, with 9 bases between. The CDR3 length is 13 residues. In DNA form, the CDR3 reads TGCGCCAGCAGTGCCCGGGAGGACACTGAAGCTTTCTTT. Amino acids: CASSAREDTEAFF.

This clonotype has only a few counts. The chain uses TRBV9 and TRBJ1-5; D possibly corresponds to TRBD1 (5 bases). This CDR3 has 14 amino acids. Germline values: CDR1 SGDLS, CDR2 YYNGEE. Trimming removed 3 bases from V and 5 bases from J, with 12 bases in between. CDR3 bases: TGTGCCAGCAGCGCCGATCAGGGTTATCAGCCCCAGCATTTT. This codes for CASSADQGYQPQHF.

This clonotype has only a few counts. The chain couples TRBV2 to TRBJ2-7; possible D gene TRBD1, 7 bases. Germline V gene sequence: CDR1 SNHLY, CDR2 FYNNEI. The CDR3 is made up of 13 amino acids. V gave up 4 bases and J gave up 3 bases, with 10 bases separating them. The CDR3 protein is CASSGQGGYEQYF. The DNA for the CDR3 is TGTGCCAGCAGTGGGCAGGGGGGCTACGAGCAGTACTTC.

The chain combines TRBV2 with TRBJ1-1; 9 bases line up with TRBD1. Germline trimming cut 5 bases from V and 4 bases from J; bases unmatched to any gene: 11. CDR1 SNHLY and CDR2 FYNNEI come from the germline V gene. The CDR3 totals 16 residues. The CDR3 nucleotides are TGTGCCAGCAGTCAACTTCGGGACAGGGCCTCCACTGAAGCTTTCTTT. Amino acid sequence: CASSQLRDRASTEAFF.

At least ten counts were recorded for this clonotype. A junction boundary mismatches the germline segment, possibly from a read error. The chain is built from TRBV29-1 and TRBJ2-7; possible D gene TRBD1, 5 bases. This CDR3 region has 12 residues. The germline V gene has CDR1 SQVTM and CDR2 ANQGSEA. In DNA, the CDR3 is TGCAGCGTCGAAGGGGAAGTCAACGAGCAGTACTTC. It encodes CSVEGEVNEQYF.

This clonotype has ten or more counts. This chain joins TRBV18 and TRBJ1-5, with 8 bases aligning to TRBD1. Looked up from germline, CDR1 is KGHSH and CDR2 is LQKENI. The CDR3 loop spans 14 amino acids. V shed 5 bases, J shed 5 bases, and the junction held 5 bases outside the gene matches. CDR3 protein: CASSIQGAHQPQHF. CDR3 sequence (DNA): TGTGCCAGCTCAATTCAGGGGGCACATCAGCCCCAGCATTTT.

This clonotype was picked up a small number of times. This may be a read error, as it is one base from a much larger clone. The chain is built from TRBV4-1 and TRBJ2-3; no clear D gene. This CDR3 spans 14 amino acids. Trimming removed 4 bases at V and 0 bases at J, with 8 bases between. Per germline, CDR1 MGHRA and CDR2 YSYEKL. DNA for the CDR3: TGCGCCAGCAGCCCCCCCGGTAGCACAGATACGCAGTATTTT. As protein: CASSPPGSTDTQYF.

Concerning this clonotype: A much more abundant neighbour one base away suggests this may be a read error. The chain employs TRBV5-1 and TRBJ1-3; TRBD1 is a possible D gene (6 bases). The CDR3 has 14 amino acids. The V gene lost 4 bases and the J gene lost 8 bases, with 16 bases spanning the gap. Per the germline V gene, CDR1 is SGHRS and CDR2 is YFSETQ. In DNA form, the CDR3 reads TGCGCCAGCAGCATGTGGTCAGGGGAGGACACCATATATTTT. Translating it yields CASSMWSGEDTIYF.

This chain links TRBV6-6 with TRBJ2-2, with D unclear. Germline V gene sequence: CDR1 MNHNY, CDR2 SVGAGI (reference sequence). There are 14 residues in the CDR3. Trimming removed 0 bases at V and 1 base at J, with 3 bases between. CDR3 protein: CASSYSQNTGELFF. In nucleotides, the CDR3 is TGTGCCAGCAGTTACTCCCAGAACACCGGGGAGCTGTTTTTT.

This clonotype was detected ten times or more. The chain combines TRBV7-9 with TRBJ2-7; weak D call: TRBD1 (5 bases). The CDR3 is 14 residues long. The V gene lost 4 bases and the J gene lost 0 bases, with 10 bases spanning the gap. In germline, CDR1 is SEHNR, CDR2 FQNEAQ (reference sequence). This CDR3 is CASSSTVLSYEQYF. The DNA for the CDR3 is TGTGCCAGCAGCTCGACAGTGCTCTCCTACGAGCAGTACTTC. Full variable domain (remainder filled in from reference TRBV7-9 and TRBJ2-7): DTGVSQNPRHKITKRGQNVTFRCDPISEHNRLYWYRQTLGQGPEFLTYFQNEAQLEKSRLLSDRFSAERPKGSFSTLEIQRTEQGDSAMYLCASSSTVLSYEQYFGPGTRLTVT.

This clonotype occurred many times. The J gene is TRBJ2-7, the V gene TRBV20-1; the match to TRBD2 covers 15 bases. Germline loops: CDR1 DFQATT, CDR2 SNEGSKA (reference sequence). CDR3 size: 13 residues. The V segment lost 7 bases and the J segment 9 bases; nucleotides outside the gene matches: 7. The CDR3 sequence: CSVRTSGGEGQYF. The CDR3 DNA sequence: TGCAGTGTGAGGACTAGCGGGGGGGAAGGGCAGTACTTC.

This clonotype was seen many times. The DNA of the CDR3 is TGTGCCAGCAGGACTAGCGGGGGAGGCGATGAGCAGTTCTTC. Translating it yields CASRTSGGGDEQFF. The rearrangement links TRBV2 to TRBJ2-1; 12 nucleotides agree with TRBD2. Germline V lookup: CDR1 SNHLY, CDR2 FYNNEI. The CDR3 sequence is 14 residues long. V gave up 6 bases and J gave up 8 bases; unmatched junction bases: 5.

The chain links TRBV2 to TRBJ2-4; D remains ambiguous. The germline V and J ends were trimmed by 3 bases and 9 bases, with 15 bases remaining between them. The length of the CDR3 is 14 residues. CDR1 is SNHLY, CDR2 FYNNEI, per germline. DNA for the CDR3: TGTGCCAGCAGTGATGGGCAGCCTTGGGGCATTCAGTACTTC. Amino acids: CASSDGQPWGIQYF.

In its sample, this clonotype was seen many times. The chain recombines TRBV6-1 with TRBJ2-2; D might be TRBD2 (5 bases). V lost 6 bases to trimming and J lost 1 base, with 9 bases between them. CDR3 size: 14 residues. CDR1 MNHNS and CDR2 SASEGT come from the germline V gene. CDR3 protein: CASRREENTGELFF. The CDR3, as DNA: TGTGCCAGCAGGAGGGAAGAGAACACCGGGGAGCTGTTTTTT.

V and J are TRBV7-3 and TRBJ2-2; TRBD2 matches at 10 bases. Germline V gene data show CDR1 as SGHTA and CDR2 as FQGTGA. Trimming cost V 5 bases and J 4 bases; bases outside gene matches: 10. This CDR3 has 17 amino acids. This CDR3 reads CASSAKSSGSFTGELFF. Here the CDR3 DNA reads TGTGCCAGCAGCGCCAAATCTAGCGGGAGTTTCACCGGGGAGCTGTTTTTT.

This clonotype was detected a few times. The chain couples TRBV6-1 to TRBJ2-5; 14 bases map to TRBD2. CDR1 is MNHNS, CDR2 SASEGT, per germline. With V trimmed by 6 bases and J by 5 bases, 8 bases remained unmatched. The CDR3 length is 16 residues. The CDR3 here is CASRPGGLAGAETQYF. The DNA for the CDR3 is TGTGCCAGCAGACCCGGGGGACTAGCGGGGGCGGAGACCCAGTACTTC.

The V and J genes are TRBV2 and TRBJ2-2; no reliable D call. V lost 7 bases and J lost 0, with 9 bases in between. This CDR3 contains 14 residues. Germline assignment: CDR1 SNHLY and CDR2 FYNNEI. The CDR3 is CASMRRANTGELFF. CDR3 in DNA: TGTGCCAGCATGAGAAGGGCGAACACCGGGGAGCTGTTTTTT.